Listed below are T cell receptor beta chains from one sample, sequenced in a study of T cell repertoires in cytomegalovirus infection. TCRdb analysed the reads with MiXCR anew, one entry per CDR3 protein. The data contain 900,000 to 950,000 distinct CDR3 sequences, around a third of them seen just once; the ten biggest clones take up 11% to 15%. Their specific antigens are unknown. This specimen consisted of cultured CD8+ T cells from PBMCs, obtained from culture after CMV antigen stimulation. Source of these receptors: a human donor in good health (CMV status not recorded). Some clones in this sample may be carry-over from other donors' samples. CDR3s include the opening cysteine and the closing phenylalanine or tryptophan. The D gene is left open where the match is weak. A clone size is listed for some rows: how often the clone was seen (once, few, many), or a class if it is expanded.

-,TRBJ2-2,-,TRBV2,CASSQGGGYTGELFF,TGTGCCAGCAGCCAGGGTGGCGGTTACACCGGGGAGCTGTTTTTT
few,TRBJ1-1,-,TRBV7-6,CASSLVTDSPDMGTEAFF,TGTGCCAGCAGCTTAGTAACTGACAGTCCCGATATGGGCACTGAAGCTTTCTTT
many,TRBJ1-1,-,TRBV9,CASGRGNTEAFF,TGTGCCAGCGGAAGGGGGAACACTGAAGCTTTCTTT
-,TRBJ2-7,TRBD1,TRBV12-5,CASGLVLRGQIYEQYF,TGTGCTAGTGGTTTGGTACTTAGGGGGCAAATCTACGAGCAGTACTTC
few,TRBJ2-7,-,TRBV6-5,CASSYSYLREQYF,TGTGCCAGCAGTTACTCCTACTTGAGGGAGCAGTACTTC
-,TRBJ2-4,-,TRBV11-2,CASSRVGVEWENIQYF,TGTGCCAGCAGCCGAGTGGGGGTGGAATGGGAAAACATTCAGTACTTC
few,TRBJ1-1,-,TRBV6-2/TRBV6-3,CASSYSQYKAEAFF,TGTGCCAGCAGTTACTCTCAGTACAAAGCTGAAGCTTTCTTT
once,TRBJ1-1,-,TRBV5-5,CASSLGGGMSEAFF,TGTGCCAGCAGCCTTGGTGGGGGGATGTCTGAAGCTTTCTTT
-,TRBJ2-1,TRBD1,TRBV20-1,CSAPGTGWNEQFF,TGCAGTGCACCCGGGACAGGGTGGAATGAGCAGTTCTTC
few,TRBJ1-4,-,TRBV12-3/TRBV12-4,CASSFGLENEKLFF,TGTGCCAGCAGTTTCGGTTTAGAAAATGAAAAACTGTTTTTT
-,TRBJ2-7,TRBD1,TRBV7-8,CASNDRGLDYEQYF,TGTGCCAGCAACGACAGGGGGCTTGACTACGAGCAGTACTTC
-,TRBJ2-3,-,TRBV12-3/TRBV12-4,CASSWGDSTDTQYF,TGTGCCAGCAGTTGGGGGGATAGCACAGATACGCAGTATTTT
-,TRBJ2-5,-,TRBV6-2/TRBV6-3,CASSYFPGEALETQYF,TGTGCCAGCAGTTATTTTCCGGGCGAAGCGTTAGAGACCCAGTACTTC
medium-sized,TRBJ1-2,-,TRBV7-2,CASSLAPGARRGYTF,TGTGCCAGCAGCTTGGCCCCCGGGGCGCGGCGTGGCTACACCTTC
many,TRBJ1-6,TRBD1,TRBV12-5,CASGWNQGARSPLHF,TGTGCTAGTGGTTGGAATCAGGGGGCGCGATCACCCCTCCACTTT
-,TRBJ2-4,TRBD1,TRBV3-1,CASSPGTENIQYF,TGTGCCAGCAGCCCCGGGACAGAAAACATTCAGTACTTC
-,TRBJ2-3,-,TRBV27,CASSGGYSTDTQYF,TGTGCCAGCAGTGGGGGCTACAGCACAGATACGCAGTATTTT
few,TRBJ2-3,-,TRBV7-8,CASSLGGSGRDTQYF,TGTGCCAGCAGCTTAGGCGGTTCGGGGAGAGATACGCAGTATTTT
once,TRBJ2-3,-,TRBV3-1,CASSQDLRGTDTQYF,TGTGCCAGCAGCCAAGATTTACGGGGCACAGATACGCAGTATTTT
-,TRBJ1-3,-,TRBV5-6,CASSLDGGFPSGNTIYF,TGTGCCAGCAGCTTGGATGGGGGGTTTCCCTCTGGAAACACCATATATTTT
-,TRBJ2-3,TRBD2,TRBV7-6,CASSLGSLAGGLPDTQYF,TGTGCCAGCAGCTTAGGGTCCCTAGCGGGGGGCCTCCCAGATACGCAGTATTTT
many,TRBJ2-2,TRBD2,TRBV7-9,CASSSSVLAGVNTGELFF,TGTGCCAGCAGCTCGTCTGTACTAGCGGGTGTGAACACCGGGGAGCTGTTTTTT
-,TRBJ2-3,-,TRBV5-4,CASGGAPTDTQYF,TGTGCCAGCGGGGGGGCCCCGACAGATACGCAGTATTTT
-,TRBJ1-6,-,TRBV27,CASSLGQQSSYNSPLHF,TGTGCCAGCAGCCTCGGGCAGCAAAGCTCCTATAATTCACCCCTCCACTTT
few,TRBJ1-2,-,TRBV9,CASSPPRGSYGYTF,TGTGCCAGCAGCCCTCCGCGGGGTTCCTATGGCTACACCTTC
many,TRBJ2-5,-,TRBV6-1,CASSEVGRAAQETQYF,TGTGCCAGCAGTGAAGTTGGCAGGGCGGCACAAGAGACCCAGTACTTC
-,TRBJ2-1,TRBD1,TRBV20-1,CSASHGTGYNEQFF,TGCAGTGCTAGTCACGGGACAGGCTACAATGAGCAGTTCTTC
many,TRBJ1-4,TRBD1,TRBV24-1,CATSDRFRGRIEKLFF,TGTGCCACCAGTGATCGCTTTAGGGGGCGCATTGAAAAACTGTTTTTT
many,TRBJ2-1,-,TRBV7-6,CASSKTGTGSYNEQFF,TGTGCCAGCAGCAAGACCGGGACCGGTTCCTACAATGAGCAGTTCTTC
-,TRBJ1-1,TRBD1,TRBV20-1,CSAAPQGVVFDTEAFF,TGCAGTGCCGCCCCACAGGGGGTAGTTTTCGACACTGAAGCTTTCTTT
-,TRBJ1-1,TRBD1,TRBV6-5,CASSLPGQEAFF,TGTGCCAGCAGTTTACCGGGACAGGAAGCTTTCTTT
few,TRBJ1-1,-,TRBV19,CASSPLGRDQGTTEAFF,TGTGCCAGTAGCCCGCTGGGTAGGGATCAGGGAACCACTGAAGCTTTCTTT
-,TRBJ2-1,-,TRBV7-8,CASSWVPNNEQFF,TGTGCCAGCAGCTGGGTGCCGAACAATGAGCAGTTCTTC
-,TRBJ2-7,-,TRBV6-1,CASSERVVLSYEQYF,TGTGCCAGCAGTGAGCGGGTCGTCCTTTCCTACGAGCAGTACTTC
-,TRBJ2-5,TRBD2,TRBV7-1,CANSPSGEETQYF,TGTGCCAACAGCCCGAGCGGGGAAGAGACCCAGTACTTC
few,TRBJ1-4,-,TRBV6-5,CASSYALDGLNEKLFF,TGTGCCAGCAGCTACGCCCTGGACGGCCTGAATGAAAAACTGTTTTTT
once,TRBJ1-2,-,TRBV6-8,CASSYRPDDHYGYTF,TGTGCCAGCAGTTACCGGCCAGACGACCACTATGGCTACACCTTC
-,TRBJ2-7,-,TRBV5-1,CASSQGPAYEQYF,TGCGCCAGCAGCCAGGGTCCGGCCTACGAGCAGTACTTC
-,TRBJ2-1,-,TRBV19,CASTSEQITYNEQFF,TGTGCCAGTACCTCTGAACAGATAACCTACAATGAGCAGTTCTTC
-,TRBJ1-6,TRBD1,TRBV27,CASRSGTEASPLHF,TGTGCCAGCAGGTCCGGGACAGAAGCTTCACCCCTCCACTTT
-,TRBJ1-1,-,TRBV2,CASSTVLEAFF,TGTGCCAGCAGTACGGTGCTGGAAGCTTTCTTT
-,TRBJ1-5,-,TRBV12-3/TRBV12-4,CASSLYLVAGQPQHF,TGTGCCAGCAGTTTATACCTAGTTGCTGGTCAGCCCCAGCATTTT
-,TRBJ2-2,TRBD1,TRBV12-3/TRBV12-4,CASSFIYKDRPNTGELFF,TGTGCCAGCAGTTTTATCTACAAGGACAGGCCGAACACCGGGGAGCTGTTTTTT
-,TRBJ2-1,TRBD1,TRBV4-3,CASSQDRTGTGASYNEQFF,TGCGCCAGCAGCCAAGATAGGACCGGGACAGGGGCTTCCTACAATGAGCAGTTCTTC
-,TRBJ1-1,-,TRBV19,CASGTLAYPNTEAFF,TGTGCCAGTGGGACCTTAGCATACCCTAACACTGAAGCTTTCTTT
few,TRBJ1-1,-,TRBV19,CASSILLRDPRTEAFF,TGTGCCAGTAGTATCCTACTCCGGGATCCTCGTACTGAAGCTTTCTTT
-,TRBJ2-3,-,TRBV15,CATSRPADTQYF,TGTGCCACCAGCCGACCCGCGGATACGCAGTATTTT